The 4 T cell receptor beta chains given below trace back to one sample, sequenced in a study of shared clonotypes between healthy human individuals. Data came from immunoSEQ multiplex PCR; TCRdb stores just in-frame clones and leaves some out. The sample holds 490,000 or so clones; approximately 80% are singletons and the top ten take roughly 13%. Sequencing was carried out using PBMCs. The receptors were gathered from a woman aged 40 to 55 in good health. Some clones in this sample may be carry-over from other donors' samples.

The V call is TRBV28, the J call TRBJ2-3; 7 bases agree with TRBD2. There are 15 residues in the CDR3. Germline CDR1 reads MDHEN; CDR2 reads SYDVKM. Unmatched junction bases numbered 10, after V lost 6 bases and J lost 4 bases. CDR3 DNA: TGTGCCAGCAGCTTTTGGGGGGGTTCTCCAGATACGCAGTATTTT. This translates into CASSFWGGSPDTQYF.

The rearrangement uses TRBV5-5 and TRBJ2-7; a possible D gene is TRBD1 (5 bases). CDR1 SGHKS and CDR2 YYEKEE come from the germline V gene (reference sequence). Trimming left V 4 bases short and J 4 bases short, with 9 bases between. The CDR3 runs 12 residues. For the CDR3, the DNA is TGTGCCAGCAGCGGGGCACAGTACGAGCAGTACTTC. Protein sequence: CASSGAQYEQYF.

The genes are TRBV30 and TRBJ2-2; D may correspond to TRBD1 or TRBD2 (5 bases each). Germline CDR1 and CDR2: GTSNPN and SVGIG (reference sequence). Between the trimmed V and J ends, which lost 3 bases and 6 bases, there was a span of 14 bases. The CDR3 spans 14 residues. The CDR3 DNA sequence: TGTGCCTGGAGACCGACCGGGACCCCCGGGGAGCTGTTTTTT. As protein: CAWRPTGTPGELFF. Together with reference TRBV30 and TRBJ2-2, the CDR3 gives the full variable domain: SQTIHQWPATLVQPVGSPLSLECTVEGTSNPNLYWYRQAAGRGLQLLFYSVGIGQISSEVPQNLSASRPQDRQFILSSKKLLLSDSGFYLCAWRPTGTPGELFFGEGSRLTVL.

For this clone: Other DNA sequences in this sample translate to the same CDR3. The chain is built from TRBV7-3 and TRBJ2-7, with 8 bases matching TRBD2. Per the germline V gene, CDR1 is SGHTA and CDR2 is FQGTGA. V was clipped by 5 bases and J by 2 bases; unmatched bases: 5. CDR3 length: 14 amino acids. The CDR3 sequence is CASSPSGRAYEQYF. The CDR3 DNA reads as TGTGCCAGCAGCCCGAGCGGGAGAGCCTACGAGCAGTACTTC.